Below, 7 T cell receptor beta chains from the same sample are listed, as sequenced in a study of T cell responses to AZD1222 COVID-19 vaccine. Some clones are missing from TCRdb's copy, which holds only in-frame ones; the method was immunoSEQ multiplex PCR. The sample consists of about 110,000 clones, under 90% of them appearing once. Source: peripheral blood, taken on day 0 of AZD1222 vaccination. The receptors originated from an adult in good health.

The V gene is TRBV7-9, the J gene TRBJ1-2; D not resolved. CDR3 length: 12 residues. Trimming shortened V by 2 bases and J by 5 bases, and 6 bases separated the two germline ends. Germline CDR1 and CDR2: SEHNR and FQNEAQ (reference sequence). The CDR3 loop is CASSLLEYGYTF. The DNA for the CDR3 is TGTGCCAGCAGCTTATTAGAGTATGGCTACACCTTC.

In DNA, the CDR3 is TGTGCCAGTAACGGGCGACAGGAGAACACCGGGGAGCTGTTTTTT. It encodes CASNGRQENTGELFF. The chain couples TRBV19 to TRBJ2-2; weak D call: TRBD1 (6 bases). The CDR3 covers 15 residues. Germline loops: CDR1 LNHDA, CDR2 SQIVND (reference sequence). Trimming took off 7 bases at V and 1 base at J, with 13 bases between the two ends.

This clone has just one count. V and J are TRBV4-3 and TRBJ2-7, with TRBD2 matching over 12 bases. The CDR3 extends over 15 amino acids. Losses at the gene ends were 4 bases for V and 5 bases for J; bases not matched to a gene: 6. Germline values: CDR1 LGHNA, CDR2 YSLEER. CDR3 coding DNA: TGCGCCAGCAGCCTCGGACTAGCGGGAAAAGACGAGCAGTACTTC. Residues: CASSLGLAGKDEQYF.

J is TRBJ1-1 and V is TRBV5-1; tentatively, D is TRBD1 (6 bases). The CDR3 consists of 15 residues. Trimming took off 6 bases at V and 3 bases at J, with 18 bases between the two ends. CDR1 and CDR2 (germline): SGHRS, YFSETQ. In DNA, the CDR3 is TGCGCCAGCACCATGGGAACAGGGCCTCACACTGAAGCTTTCTTT. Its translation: CASTMGTGPHTEAFF.

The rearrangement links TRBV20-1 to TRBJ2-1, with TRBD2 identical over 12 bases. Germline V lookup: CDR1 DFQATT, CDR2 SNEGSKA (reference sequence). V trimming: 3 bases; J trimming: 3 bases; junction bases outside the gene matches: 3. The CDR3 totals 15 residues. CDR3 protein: CSASTSGGLYNEQFF. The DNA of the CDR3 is TGCAGTGCTAGTACTAGCGGGGGGCTCTACAATGAGCAGTTCTTC.

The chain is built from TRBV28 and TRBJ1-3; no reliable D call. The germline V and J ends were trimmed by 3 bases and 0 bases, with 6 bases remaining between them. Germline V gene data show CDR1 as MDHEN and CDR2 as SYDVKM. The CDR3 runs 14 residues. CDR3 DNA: TGTGCCAGCAGTTTTGGTGGCTCTGGAAACACCATATATTTT. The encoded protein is CASSFGGSGNTIYF. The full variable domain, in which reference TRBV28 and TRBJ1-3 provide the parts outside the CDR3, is DVKVTQSSRYLVKRTGEKVFLECVQDMDHENMFWYRQDPGLGLRLIYFSYDVKMKEKGDIPEGYSVSREKKERFSLILESASTNQTSMYLCASSFGGSGNTIYFGEGSWLTVV.

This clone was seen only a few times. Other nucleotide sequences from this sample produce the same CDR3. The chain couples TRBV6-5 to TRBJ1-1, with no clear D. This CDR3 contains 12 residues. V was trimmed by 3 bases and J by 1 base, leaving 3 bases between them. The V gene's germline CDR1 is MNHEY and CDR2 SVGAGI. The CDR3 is CASSYRNTEAFF. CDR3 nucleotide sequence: TGTGCCAGCAGTTATCGGAACACTGAAGCTTTCTTT.